This T cell receptor beta chain was sequenced during a study of identical twins. TCRdb independently ran MiXCR on the 5' RACE reads; one entry per CDR3 protein. In the table there are some 900,000 distinct CDR3 sequences, approximately 13% of which are singletons. General observations from the study: Memory repertoires lacked the insertion deficit that abundant cord blood beta clonotypes showed. Twins shared out-of-frame alpha sequences with excess low generation probability. Twin sharing of out-of-frame TCR alpha was underestimated by models in monozygotic pairs.

Only a few counts were recorded for this clonotype. Antigen: not known. Germline V gene data show CDR1 as MRHNA and CDR2 as SNTAGT. This CDR3 contains 16 residues. V shed 4 bases and J shed 7 bases, with 20 bases lying between them. The sample also formed part of further work on yellow fever vaccine responses in identical twins.

The TCR sequence derives from a woman between 18 and 29 years old in good health. V gene TRBV6-4 combines with J gene TRBJ1-5; perhaps TRBD1 as D (6 bases). Sequences were obtained from PBMCs. The CDR3 DNA is TGTGCCAGCAGTGCGTCCGGGACACAGGGCGGGCAGCCCCAGCATTTT. Its translation: CASSASGTQGGQPQHF.